This record concerns one T cell receptor (beta chain) sequence. The sample belongs to a study of control samples from healthy donors and cancer patients. Libraries were prepared by immunoSEQ multiplex PCR; TCRdb keeps only in-frame clonotypes and omits some of them. The sample comprises about 140,000 clones, around 88% of which are singletons, and approximately 1.7% rests with the top ten. Sequenced material: blood. This receptor was identified in a man aged 18 to 35 in good health.

In DNA, the CDR3 is TGTGCCAGCAGCCAAGATCTAGGTGGAAACACCATATATTTT. Protein sequence: CASSQDLGGNTIYF. The rearrangement joins TRBV4-2 to TRBJ1-3, with D unclear. V shed 0 bases and J shed 3 bases, with 6 bases lying between them. CDR1 is LGHNA and CDR2 is YNFKEQ in the germline V gene. The CDR3 has 14 amino acids.